This T cell receptor (beta chain) is drawn from a study of technical replicates of blood from a handful of donors. CDR1 is ENHRY and CDR2 is SYGVKD in the germline V gene. Trimming took 8 bases from V and 5 from J; bases not matched to a gene: 11. CDR3 length equals 14 residues. Method: immunoSEQ multiplex PCR; TCRdb's copy keeps in-frame clones and lacks some. The profile shows just over 80,000 clones, around 94% of them singletons. The origin of this receptor is a human donor in good health. The sequencing input was T cells isolated from PBMCs. The chain is built from TRBV10-3 and TRBJ2-7; 8 bases are shared with TRBD1. The CDR3 loop is CAIDDPRGLDEQYF. CDR3 in DNA: TGTGCCATCGATGACCCCAGGGGGCTCGACGAGCAGTACTTC.